The clone carrying this TCR beta chain has only one observation. The antigen is undetermined. This sample was included in a study of somatic mutations in cytotoxic T cells in rheumatoid arthritis. Findings and limits, study-wide: The slight TRBV07 underrepresentation in rheumatoid arthritis patients was not adjusted for multiple comparisons.

CDR1 is LNHDA and CDR2 is SQIVND in the germline V gene (reference sequence). V lost 6 bases and J 5 bases, leaving 7 bases between the germline ends. The CDR3 runs 11 residues. In the study's own analysis: In patients, CD8+ clones bigger than 1% rarely had the same sequence as a published virus-specific TCRB. Assay: immunoSEQ multiplex PCR; the TCRdb copy retains only in-frame clones and omits some. V, J and clone size are those of that table, while D and trimming were read from the DNA. Of approximately 5,300 clones in the sample, more than 75% were seen once. This chain joins TRBV19 and TRBJ2-5; D perhaps matches TRBD1 (5 bases). The sequence derives from a woman between 50 and 59 years old with rheumatoid arthritis. Material for sequencing was CD8+ T cells sorted from blood. The CDR3 DNA sequence: TGTGCCAGTAGGGGGCTTGAGACCCAGTACTTC. This codes for CASRGLETQYF.